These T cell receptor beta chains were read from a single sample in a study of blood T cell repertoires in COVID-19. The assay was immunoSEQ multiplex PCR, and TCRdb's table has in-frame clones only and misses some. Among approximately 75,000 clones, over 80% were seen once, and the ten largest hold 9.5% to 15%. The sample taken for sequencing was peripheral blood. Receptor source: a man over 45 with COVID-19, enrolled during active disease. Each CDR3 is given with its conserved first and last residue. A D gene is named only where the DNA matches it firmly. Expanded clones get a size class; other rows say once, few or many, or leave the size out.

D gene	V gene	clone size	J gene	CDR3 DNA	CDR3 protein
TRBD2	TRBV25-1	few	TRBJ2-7	TGTGCCAGCAGTGAAGAAAGGGAGGGACCGGGAGGGGCCGAGCAGTACTTC	CASSEEREGPGGAEQYF
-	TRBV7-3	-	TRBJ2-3	TGTGCCAGCAGCCTTGGAGGCACAGATACGCAGTATTTT	CASSLGGTDTQYF
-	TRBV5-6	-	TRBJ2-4	TGTGCCAGCAGCTTATCCTCCGGGTCGGACATTCAGTACTTC	CASSLSSGSDIQYF
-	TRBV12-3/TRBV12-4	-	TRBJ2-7	TGTGCCAGCAGCTGGAATGAGGGTAACGAGCAGTACTTC	CASSWNEGNEQYF
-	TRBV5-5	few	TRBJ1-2	TGTGCCAGCAGCTTAGTCACTGACTATGGCTACACCTTC	CASSLVTDYGYTF
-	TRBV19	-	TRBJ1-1	TGTGCCAGTAGTCCTGGGGCGTACCAGGGGGCTTTCTTT	CASSPGAYQGAFF
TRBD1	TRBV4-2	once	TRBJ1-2	TGTGCCAGCCGCCAGGCAGGGGGTAACTATGGCTACACCTTC	CASRQAGGNYGYTF
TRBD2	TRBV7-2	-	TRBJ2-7	TGTGCCAGCAGCCGCGGGGGGGTTACGGGCTACGAGCAGTACTTC	CASSRGGVTGYEQYF
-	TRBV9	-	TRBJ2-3	TGTGCCAGCAGCGTCGGTGAGGGAGATACGCAGTATTTT	CASSVGEGDTQYF
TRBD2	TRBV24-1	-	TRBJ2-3	TGTGCCACCAGTGATTTAGCGGGAGTAGAACCAGATACGCAGTATTTT	CATSDLAGVEPDTQYF
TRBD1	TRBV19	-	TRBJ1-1	TGTGCCAGTATCTCACGACAGGGGCGGACCACTGAAGCTTTCTTT	CASISRQGRTTEAFF
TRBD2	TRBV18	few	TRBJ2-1	TGTGCCAGCTCACCCGGACTAGCGGGAGCCTACAATGAGCAGTTCTTC	CASSPGLAGAYNEQFF
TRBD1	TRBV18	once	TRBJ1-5	TGTGCCAGCTCACCGAGTACAGGGGGAGATCAGCCCCAGCATTTT	CASSPSTGGDQPQHF
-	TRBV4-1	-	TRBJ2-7	TGCGCCAGCAGCCCTACAGCTCCGGCCGCCTACGAGCAGTACTTC	CASSPTAPAAYEQYF
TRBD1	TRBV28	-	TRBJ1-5	TGTGCCAGCAGTTTATTCGGACAGGGTGCTCAGCCCCAGCATTTT	CASSLFGQGAQPQHF
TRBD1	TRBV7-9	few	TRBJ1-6	TGTGCCAGCAGCTCGGGACAGATTAATTCACCCCTCCACTTT	CASSSGQINSPLHF
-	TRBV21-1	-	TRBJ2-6	TGTGCCAGCAGCAAAGATGTGGAGGGGGCGGCTGGGGCCAACGTCCTGACTTTC	CASSKDVEGAAGANVLTF
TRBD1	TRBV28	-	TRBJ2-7	TGTGCCAGCAGTTGGGGACAGGGGGCGGCCTACGAGCAGTACTTC	CASSWGQGAAYEQYF
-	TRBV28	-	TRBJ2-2	TGTGCCAGCAGTTCCCCGCAAGCAAAAGAGAACACCGGGGAGCTGTTTTTT	CASSSPQAKENTGELFF
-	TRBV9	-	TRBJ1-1	TGTGCCAGCAGCGTAGGCAGGGCGAACACTGAAGCTTTCTTT	CASSVGRANTEAFF
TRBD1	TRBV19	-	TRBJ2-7	TGTGCCAGTAGTTCCGGACAGGGGACCTACGAGCAGTACTTC	CASSSGQGTYEQYF
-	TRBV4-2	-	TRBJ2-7	TGTGCCAGCAGCCAAGGGGGGCCCCCGGACTTC	CASSQGGPPDF
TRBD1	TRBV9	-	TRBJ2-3	TGTGCCAGCACATACGGACAGGGTTGGACAGATACGCAGTATTTT	CASTYGQGWTDTQYF
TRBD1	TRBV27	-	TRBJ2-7	TGTGCCAGCAGTTTAGGGACAGGGAGGTACGAGCAGTACTTC	CASSLGTGRYEQYF
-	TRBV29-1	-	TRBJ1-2	TGCAGCGTTGAGGAGACCGAGATCCGCTACACCTTC	CSVEETEIRYTF
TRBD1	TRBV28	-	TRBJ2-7	TGTGCCAGCAGTTCACAGGGGGGTAGGGTCTACGAGCAGTACTTC	CASSSQGGRVYEQYF
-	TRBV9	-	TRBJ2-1	TGTGCCAGCAGCGTAGGTGGGAGTAATTTTGATGAGCAGTTCTTC	CASSVGGSNFDEQFF
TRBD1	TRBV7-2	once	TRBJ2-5	TGTGCCAGCAGTCCGGGACAGGCCCCAGGGACCCAGTACTTC	CASSPGQAPGTQYF
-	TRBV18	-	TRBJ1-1	TGTGCCAGCTCACCATCGTCCCACAGGTTAAACACTGAAGCTTTCTTT	CASSPSSHRLNTEAFF
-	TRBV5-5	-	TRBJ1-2	TGTGCCAGCACTCAGGGCGGGGGCGGCCTTTACACCTTC	CASTQGGGGLYTF
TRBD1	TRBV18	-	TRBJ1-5	TGTGCCAGCTCAATACGACAGGGGTTGCTAGATCAGCCCCAGCATTTT	CASSIRQGLLDQPQHF
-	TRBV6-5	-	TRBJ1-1	TGTGCCAGCAGTTACTTAGTTGGCACTGAAGCTTTCTTT	CASSYLVGTEAFF
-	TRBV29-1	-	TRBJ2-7	TGCAGCGTTGAGGGGGGAAACGAGCAGTACTTC	CSVEGGNEQYF
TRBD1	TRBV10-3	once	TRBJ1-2	TGTGCCATCAGTGAGTCGACTACAGGGGGGCATGGCTACACCTTC	CAISESTTGGHGYTF
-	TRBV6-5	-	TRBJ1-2	TGTGCCAGCTCGGCAGGGAACTTCTATGGCTACACCTTC	CASSAGNFYGYTF
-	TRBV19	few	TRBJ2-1	TGTGCCAGTAGTCCCGACAGGAGCTCCTACAATGAGCAGTTCTTC	CASSPDRSSYNEQFF
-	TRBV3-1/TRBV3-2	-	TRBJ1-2	TGTGCCAGCAGCCAAGATAGGGGGTTGACAGGAACCTTC	CASSQDRGLTGTF
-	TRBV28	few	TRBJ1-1	TGTGCCAGCACCGTTAGCTCAGCGAACACTGAAGCTTTCTTT	CASTVSSANTEAFF
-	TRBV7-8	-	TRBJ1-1	TGTGCCAGCAGCGCCAACAGGGACACTGAAGCTTTCTTT	CASSANRDTEAFF
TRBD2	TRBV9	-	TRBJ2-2	TGTGCCAGCAGCATCCCAAGGCGGGAGGGCCCCGTGGACACCGGGGAGCTGTTTTTT	CASSIPRREGPVDTGELFF
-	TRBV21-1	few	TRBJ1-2	TGTGCCAGCAAGTCCCTTTTCGGGCAGGGCGGCTATGGCTACACCTTC	CASKSLFGQGGYGYTF
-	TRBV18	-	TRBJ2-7	TGTGCCAGCTCACCTGAGTGGACTTCCTACGAGCAGTACTTC	CASSPEWTSYEQYF
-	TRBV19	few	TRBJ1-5	TGTGCCACCCAACGGGGAATGGACAGCAATCAGCCCCAGCATTTT	CATQRGMDSNQPQHF
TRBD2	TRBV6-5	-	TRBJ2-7	TGTGCCAGCAGGGCCGGACTAGCGGGAACCTACGAGCAGTACTTC	CASRAGLAGTYEQYF
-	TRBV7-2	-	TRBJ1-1	TGTGCCAGCAGCTTAGAGGGTAGGGCTGTCCAGGGTCCTGAAGCTTTCTTT	CASSLEGRAVQGPEAFF
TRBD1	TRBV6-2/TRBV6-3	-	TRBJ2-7	TGTGCCAGCAGTTGGGGACAGGGGTCCTACGAGCAGTACTTC	CASSWGQGSYEQYF
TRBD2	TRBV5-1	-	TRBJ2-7	TGCGCCAGCAGCTGGACCCTAGCGGGAGCGACCTACGAGCAGTACTTC	CASSWTLAGATYEQYF
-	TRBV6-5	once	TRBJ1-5	TGTGCCAGCAGTTCCCTCACTGGCGGGGAGCCCCAGCATTTT	CASSSLTGGEPQHF
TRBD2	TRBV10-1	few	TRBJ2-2	TGCGCCAGCAGTGAACAACTAGCGGGAGACACCGGGGAGCTGTTTTTT	CASSEQLAGDTGELFF
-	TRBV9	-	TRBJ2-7	TGTGCCAGCAGCGTAGATGGCGGGACCCCCTATCAGCAGTACTTC	CASSVDGGTPYQQYF
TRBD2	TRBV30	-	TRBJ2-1	TGTGCCTGGGCCGGGACTAGCGTCAATGAGCAGTTCTTC	CAWAGTSVNEQFF
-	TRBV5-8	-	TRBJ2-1	TGTGCCAGCAGGCGGGGCCCCTTTAATGAGCAGTTCTTC	CASRRGPFNEQFF
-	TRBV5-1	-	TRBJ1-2	TGCGCCAGCAGCTCATTTTGGGGCGCAGATGGCTACACCTTC	CASSSFWGADGYTF
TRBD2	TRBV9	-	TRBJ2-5	TGTGCCAGCACCTCTGGCGGGAGAGGGCGGGAGACCCAGTACTTC	CASTSGGRGRETQYF